Listed below are T cell receptor beta chains from one sample, sequenced in a study of cytomegalovirus exposure and HLA in healthy donors. Libraries were prepared by immunoSEQ multiplex PCR; TCRdb keeps only in-frame clonotypes and omits some of them. Counted here are under 140,000 clones, more than 70% occurring once; the ten biggest clones make up 2.5% to 3%. Sequencing was performed on PBMCs. These receptors all stem from an older woman in good health and CMV-seropositive. The CDR3 runs from the conserved cysteine through the conserved F or W. D genes are given only for firm matches. Part of the rows lack a size; the others show once, few, many or a class for expanded clones.

d_gene	v_gene	abundance	j_gene	CDR3nt	CDR3aa
TRBD2	TRBV9	-	TRBJ2-5	TGTGCCAGCAGCGGGACTAGCGGGAGATTTGAGACCCAGTACTTC	CASSGTSGRFETQYF
-	TRBV13	-	TRBJ1-2	TGTGCCAGCAGCCTCAGGACAGCCCCCTATGGCTACACCTTC	CASSLRTAPYGYTF
TRBD1	TRBV18	-	TRBJ1-1	TGTGCCAGCTCATTACAGGGACAGGGGGCGATGGCTTTCTTT	CASSLQGQGAMAFF
-	TRBV10-2	-	TRBJ1-6	TGCGCCAGCAGTGACAGGGGCAGTTCACCCCTCCACTTT	CASSDRGSSPLHF
TRBD2	TRBV4-2	-	TRBJ2-2	TGTGCCAGCAGCCAAGATAATAGCGGGATCGGGGAGCTGTTTTTT	CASSQDNSGIGELFF
TRBD2	TRBV18	-	TRBJ2-7	TGTGCCAGCTCTCTAACTAGCGGGAGAGGGAACGAGCAGTACTTC	CASSLTSGRGNEQYF
TRBD2	TRBV28	few	TRBJ2-1	TGTGCCAGCAGCGGATGGACCGGGACTAGCGGGAGGGGAGGGTACAATGAGCAGTTCTTC	CASSGWTGTSGRGGYNEQFF
TRBD1	TRBV5-5	-	TRBJ1-2	TGTGCCAGCAGCTTCGGACAGGGAAAAGACGGTGGCTACACCTTC	CASSFGQGKDGGYTF
-	TRBV29-1	-	TRBJ2-1	TGCAGCGTTAAAGAAGGGGGGGGAGATTCCTACAATGAGCAGTTCTTC	CSVKEGGGDSYNEQFF
TRBD2	TRBV7-2	-	TRBJ2-1	TGTGCCAGCAGCCAGACCGGGACTAGCGGAAACTACAATGAGCAGTTCTTC	CASSQTGTSGNYNEQFF
-	TRBV7-2	once	TRBJ1-1	TGTGCCAGCAGCGTCCGACAGCTTACTGAAGCTTTCTTT	CASSVRQLTEAFF
TRBD1	TRBV5-1	-	TRBJ1-1	TGCGCCAGCAGCCCCGGGACAGGGGAGTTTAGGACTGAAGCTTTCTTT	CASSPGTGEFRTEAFF
-	TRBV29-1	-	TRBJ2-7	TGCAGCGTCGACAATAGCCGGGATACCGATTTGGCCTACGAGCAGTACTTC	CSVDNSRDTDLAYEQYF